Below, 6 T cell receptor beta chains from the same sample are listed, as sequenced in a study of cytomegalovirus exposure and HLA in healthy donors. Researchers ran the PCR with 60 Vbeta and 13 Jbeta primers. TCRdb's table, derived via immunoSEQ multiplex PCR, lists solely in-frame clones and lacks some. This table has fewer than 250,000 clones, roughly 87% appearing once. The sequenced material came from PBMCs. These TCRs come from a middle-aged man in good health and CMV-seropositive.

The V call is TRBV7-3, the J call TRBJ2-2; 9 bases match TRBD1. The CDR3 is made up of 18 amino acids. Germline V gene data show CDR1 as SGHTA and CDR2 as FQGTGA. Unmatched junction bases numbered 11, after V lost 1 base and J lost 5 bases. CDR3: CASSLRQGGSVGTGELFF. DNA for the CDR3: TGTGCCAGCAGCTTAAGACAGGGGGGGTCGGTTGGGACCGGGGAGCTGTTTTTT. Complete variable domain (other parts from reference TRBV7-3 and TRBJ2-2): GAGVSQTPSNKVTEKGKYVELRCDPISGHTALYWYRQSLGQGPEFLIYFQGTGAADDSGLPNDRFFAVRPEGSVSTLKIQRTERGDSAVYLCASSLRQGGSVGTGELFFGEGSRLTVL.

V usage is TRBV30 and J usage is TRBJ2-3; 8 bases line up with TRBD2. Germline values: CDR1 GTSNPN, CDR2 SVGIG (reference sequence). This CDR3 spans 14 amino acids. The V and J ends lost 1 base and 3 bases, in that order; junction bases with no gene match: 3. The CDR3 spells CAWSAGLATDTQYF. In nucleotides, the CDR3 is TGTGCCTGGAGTGCAGGACTAGCAACAGATACGCAGTATTTT.

The chain employs TRBV7-3 and TRBJ1-2, with a weak D call TRBD1 (6 bases). CDR3 length equals 14 residues. The germline CDR1 and CDR2 sequences are SGHTA and FQGTGA. V lost 4 bases and J 3 bases, leaving 12 bases between the germline ends. CDR3 DNA: TGTGCCAGCAGCTCCGGGGCAGGGGACTATGGCTACACCTTC. It yields the protein CASSSGAGDYGYTF.

The V gene is TRBV5-1, the J gene TRBJ2-6; D is possibly TRBD2 (5 bases). Germline-derived CDR1 and CDR2 are SGHRS and YFSETQ. CDR3 length: 16 residues. Trimming removed 4 bases from V and 4 bases from J, with 15 bases in between. CDR3 loop: CASSREGTSGANVLTF. The CDR3 bases are TGCGCCAGCAGCCGCGAGGGTACTTCAGGGGCCAACGTCCTGACTTTC.

The V and J genes are TRBV28 and TRBJ2-7; the D gene is possibly TRBD1 (5 bases). Trimming left V 7 bases short and J 3 bases short, with 7 bases between. The CDR3 extends over 11 amino acids. Per germline, CDR1 MDHEN and CDR2 SYDVKM. CDR3 sequence (DNA): TGTGCCAGCACGGACAACTACGAGCAGTACGTC. Amino acids: CASTDNYEQYV.

In its sample, this clone was seen a few times. The rearrangement links TRBV5-8 to TRBJ2-1; no reliable D call. V lost 2 bases and J 4 bases, leaving 4 bases between the germline ends. The CDR3 length is 12 residues. Germline V gene lookup returns CDR1 SGHTS and CDR2 YDEGEE. The CDR3 DNA follows: TGTGCCAGCAGCTTACAGTACAATGAGCAGTTCTTC. Encoded protein: CASSLQYNEQFF.